One sample yielded the 2 T cell receptor beta chains listed below, sequenced in a study of blood T cell repertoires in COVID-19. Clones were sequenced by immunoSEQ multiplex PCR, and TCRdb holds only the in-frame ones, with some missing. The data contain around 400,000 clones, 70% to 90% of them singletons. Sample: peripheral blood. The receptors here all came from a man aged 35 to 55 with acute or convalescent COVID-19.

The chain couples TRBV7-8 to TRBJ2-7; D may be TRBD1 (5 bases). Looked up from germline, CDR1 is SGHVS and CDR2 is FQNEAQ. V was cut by 5 bases and J by 0 bases, with 11 bases left in between. The CDR3 is 14 residues long. CDR3 protein: CASSPTTVSYEQYF. CDR3 DNA sequence: TGTGCCAGCAGCCCCACGACAGTCTCCTACGAGCAGTACTTC.

The chain combines TRBV6-6 with TRBJ1-5, with D maybe TRBD1 (5 bases). Trimming took off 2 bases at V and 5 bases at J, with 10 bases between the two ends. The CDR3 totals 14 residues. Germline V gives CDR1 MNHNY, CDR2 SVGAGI (reference sequence). The CDR3 is CASSYGQGHQPQHF. For the CDR3, the DNA is TGTGCCAGCAGTTACGGCCAGGGTCATCAGCCCCAGCATTTT.